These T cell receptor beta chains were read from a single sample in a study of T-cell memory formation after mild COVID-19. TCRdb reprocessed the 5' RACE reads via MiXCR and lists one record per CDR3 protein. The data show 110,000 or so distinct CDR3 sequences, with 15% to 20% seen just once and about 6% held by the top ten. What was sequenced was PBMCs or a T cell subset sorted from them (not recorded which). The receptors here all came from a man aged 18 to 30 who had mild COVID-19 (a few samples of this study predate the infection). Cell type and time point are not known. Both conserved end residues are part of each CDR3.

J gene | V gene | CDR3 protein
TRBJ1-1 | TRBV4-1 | CASSLLLGSEEAFF
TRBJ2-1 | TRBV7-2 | CASSWGRNEQFF
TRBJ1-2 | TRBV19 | CASTYIWGGSKDGYTF
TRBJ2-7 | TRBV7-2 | CASGRQGSDEQYF
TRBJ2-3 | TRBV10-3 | CAIDAAHGTQYF
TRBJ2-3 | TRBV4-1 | CASSQPGRRGAGGSDTQYF
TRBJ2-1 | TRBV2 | CASIYVRDNEQFF
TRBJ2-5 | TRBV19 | CASSMHRAAGETQYF
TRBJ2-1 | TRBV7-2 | CASSLVRGVYNEQFF
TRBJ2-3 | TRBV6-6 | CASITAGSPDTQYF
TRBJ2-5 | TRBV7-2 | CASSTGWGGEETQYF
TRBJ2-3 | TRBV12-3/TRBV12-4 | CASSLGAVDTQYF
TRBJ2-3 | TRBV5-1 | CASTGQGGADTQYF
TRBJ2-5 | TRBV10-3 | CAISDGVGETQYF
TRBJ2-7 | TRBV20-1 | CSARAYVGGEQYF
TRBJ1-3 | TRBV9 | CASSVEQGGYSGNTIYF
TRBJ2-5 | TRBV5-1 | CASSSTLVAWETQYF
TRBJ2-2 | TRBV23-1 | CATRTPAGELFF
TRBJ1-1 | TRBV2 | CASEPSTGGSVEAFF
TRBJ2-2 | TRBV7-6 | CASKKGGNTGELFF
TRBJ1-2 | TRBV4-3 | CASSQGTDYGYTF
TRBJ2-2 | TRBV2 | CASRNTGELFF
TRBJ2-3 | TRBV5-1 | CASSLAGAGGPDTQYF
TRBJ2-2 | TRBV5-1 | CASSYRVTDTGELFF
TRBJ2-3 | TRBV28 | CASSLTQDTQYF
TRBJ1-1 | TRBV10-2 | CASSDPGTNIEAFF
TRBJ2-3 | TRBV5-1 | CASSLGTGVTDTQYF
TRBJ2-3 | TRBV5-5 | CASSFLGGNGDTQYF
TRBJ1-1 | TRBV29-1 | CSVEPGRGDEAFF
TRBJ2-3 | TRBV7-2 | CASTLGRTDTQYF
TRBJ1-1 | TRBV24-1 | CATSDSGIGNTEAFF
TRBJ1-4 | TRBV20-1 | CSASPLNEKLFF
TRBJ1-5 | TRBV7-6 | CASSPMVDQPQHF
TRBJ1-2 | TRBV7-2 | CASSLGDRANYGYTF
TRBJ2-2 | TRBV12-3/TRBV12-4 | CASSPGKGTGELFF
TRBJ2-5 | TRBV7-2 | CASSFGTVETQYF
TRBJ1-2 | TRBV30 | CAWSVGLYGYTF
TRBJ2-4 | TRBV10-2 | CASSQLKGRGGGNIQYF
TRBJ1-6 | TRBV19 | CASSIRPYNSPLHF
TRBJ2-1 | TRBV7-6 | CASSSPLRERNNEQFF
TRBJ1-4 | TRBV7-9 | CASSSTGRANEKLFF
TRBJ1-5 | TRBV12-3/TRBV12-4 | CASSLAANQPQHF
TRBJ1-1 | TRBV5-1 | CASSRGQGVEAFF
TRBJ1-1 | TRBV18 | CASSPQTNTEAFF
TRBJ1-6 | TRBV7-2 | CASSFRLGSPLHF
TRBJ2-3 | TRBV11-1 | CASSTGADTQYF
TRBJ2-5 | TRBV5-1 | CASSLGPGAQYF